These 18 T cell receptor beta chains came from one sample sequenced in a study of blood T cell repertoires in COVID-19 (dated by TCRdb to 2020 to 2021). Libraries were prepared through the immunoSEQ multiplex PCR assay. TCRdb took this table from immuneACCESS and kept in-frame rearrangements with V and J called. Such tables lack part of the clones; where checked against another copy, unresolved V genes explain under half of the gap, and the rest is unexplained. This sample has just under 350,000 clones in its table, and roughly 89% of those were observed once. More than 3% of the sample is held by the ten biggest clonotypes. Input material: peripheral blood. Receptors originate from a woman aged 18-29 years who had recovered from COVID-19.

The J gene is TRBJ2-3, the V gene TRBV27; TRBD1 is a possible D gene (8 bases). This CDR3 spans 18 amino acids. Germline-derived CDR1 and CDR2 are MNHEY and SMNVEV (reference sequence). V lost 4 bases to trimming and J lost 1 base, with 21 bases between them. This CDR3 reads CASSSRQGRGSRTDTQYF. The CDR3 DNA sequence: TGTGCCAGCAGTTCCCGACAGGGGAGGGGTTCCCGCACAGATACGCAGTATTTT.

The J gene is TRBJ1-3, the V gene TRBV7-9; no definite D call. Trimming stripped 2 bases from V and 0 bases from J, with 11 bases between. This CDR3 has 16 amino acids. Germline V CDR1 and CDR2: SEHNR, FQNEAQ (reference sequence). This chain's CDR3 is CASSLLGWSSGNTIYF. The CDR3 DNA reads TGTGCCAGCAGCTTATTAGGCTGGAGCTCTGGAAACACCATATATTTT.

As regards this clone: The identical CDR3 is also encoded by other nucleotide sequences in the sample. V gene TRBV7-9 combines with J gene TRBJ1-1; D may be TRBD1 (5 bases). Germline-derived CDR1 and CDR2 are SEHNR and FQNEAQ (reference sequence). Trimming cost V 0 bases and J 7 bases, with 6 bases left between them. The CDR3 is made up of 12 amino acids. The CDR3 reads CASSLARGEAFF. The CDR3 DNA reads TGTGCCAGCAGCTTAGCTAGGGGTGAAGCTTTCTTT.

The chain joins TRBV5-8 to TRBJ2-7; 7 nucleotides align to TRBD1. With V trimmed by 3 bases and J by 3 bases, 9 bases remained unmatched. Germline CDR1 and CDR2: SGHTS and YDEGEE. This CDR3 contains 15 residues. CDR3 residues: CASSSQRDSIYEQYV. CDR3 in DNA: TGTGCCAGCAGCTCCCAAAGGGACAGTATCTACGAGCAGTACGTC.

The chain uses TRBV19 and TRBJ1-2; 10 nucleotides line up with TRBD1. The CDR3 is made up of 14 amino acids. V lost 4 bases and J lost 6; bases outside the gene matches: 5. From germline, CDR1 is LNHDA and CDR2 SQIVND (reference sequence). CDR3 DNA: TGTGCCAGTAGTACAGACAGGGGGCTCCATGGCTACACCTTC. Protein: CASSTDRGLHGYTF.

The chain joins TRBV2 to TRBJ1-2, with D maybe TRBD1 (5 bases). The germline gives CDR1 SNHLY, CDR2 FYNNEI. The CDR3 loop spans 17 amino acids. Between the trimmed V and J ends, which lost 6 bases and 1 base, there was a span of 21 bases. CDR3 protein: CASSRGGRASDNYGYTF. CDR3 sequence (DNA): TGTGCCAGCAGCCGGGGGGGGAGAGCAAGCGATAACTATGGCTACACCTTC. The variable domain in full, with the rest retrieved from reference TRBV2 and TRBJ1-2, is EPEVTQTPSHQVTQMGQEVILRCVPISNHLYFYWYRQILGQKVEFLVSFYNNEISEKSEIFDDQFSVERPDGSNFTLKIRSTKLEDSAMYFCASSRGGRASDNYGYTFGSGTRLTVV.

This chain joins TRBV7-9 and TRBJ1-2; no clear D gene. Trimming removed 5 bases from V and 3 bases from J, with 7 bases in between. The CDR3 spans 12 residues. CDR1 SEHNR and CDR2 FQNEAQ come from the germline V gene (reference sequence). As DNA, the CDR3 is TGTGCCAGCAGCCCCTTTGACTATGGCTACACCTTC. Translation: CASSPFDYGYTF.

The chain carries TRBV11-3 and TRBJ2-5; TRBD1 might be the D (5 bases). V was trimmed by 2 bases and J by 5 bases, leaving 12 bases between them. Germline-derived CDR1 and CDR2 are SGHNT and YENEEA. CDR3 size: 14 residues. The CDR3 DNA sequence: TGTGCCAGCAGCTTACTCGACAGTTGGGAGACCCAGTACTTC. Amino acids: CASSLLDSWETQYF.

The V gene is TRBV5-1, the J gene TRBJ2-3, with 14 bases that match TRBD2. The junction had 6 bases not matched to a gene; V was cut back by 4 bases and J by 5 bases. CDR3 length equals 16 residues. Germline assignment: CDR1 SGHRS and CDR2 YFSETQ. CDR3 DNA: TGCGCCAGCAGCATGACTAGCGGGAGGGGAAAAGATACGCAGTATTTT. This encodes CASSMTSGRGKDTQYF.

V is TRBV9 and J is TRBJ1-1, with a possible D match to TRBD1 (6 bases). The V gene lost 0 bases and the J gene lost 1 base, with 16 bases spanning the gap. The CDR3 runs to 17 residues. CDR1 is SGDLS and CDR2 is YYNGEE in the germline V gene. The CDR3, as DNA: TGTGCCAGCAGCGTAGCGGGAGGGGACATTTGGAACACTGAAGCTTTCTTT. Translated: CASSVAGGDIWNTEAFF. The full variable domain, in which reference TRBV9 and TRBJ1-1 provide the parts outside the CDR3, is DSGVTQTPKHLITATGQRVTLRCSPRSGDLSVYWYQQSLDQGLQFLIQYYNGEERAKGNILERFSAQQFPDLHSELNLSSLELGDSALYFCASSVAGGDIWNTEAFFGQGTRLTVV.

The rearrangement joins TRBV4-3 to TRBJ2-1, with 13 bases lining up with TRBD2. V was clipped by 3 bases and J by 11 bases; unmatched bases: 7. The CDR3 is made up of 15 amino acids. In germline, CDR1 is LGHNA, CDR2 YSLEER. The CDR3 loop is CASSQDPGLAGKQFF. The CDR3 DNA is TGCGCCAGCAGCCAGGACCCGGGACTAGCGGGAAAGCAGTTCTTC.

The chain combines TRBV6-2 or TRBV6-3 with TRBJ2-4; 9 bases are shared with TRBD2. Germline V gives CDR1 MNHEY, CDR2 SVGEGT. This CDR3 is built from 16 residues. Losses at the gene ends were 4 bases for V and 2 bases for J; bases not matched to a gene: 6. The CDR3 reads CASSLAGETTKNIQYF. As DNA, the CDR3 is TGTGCCAGCAGTTTAGCGGGAGAGACTACCAAAAACATTCAGTACTTC.

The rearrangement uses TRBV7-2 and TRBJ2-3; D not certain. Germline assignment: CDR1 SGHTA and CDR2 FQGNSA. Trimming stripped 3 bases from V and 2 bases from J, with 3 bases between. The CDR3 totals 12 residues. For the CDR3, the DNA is TGTGCCAGCAGCTTCTACACAGATACGCAGTATTTT. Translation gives CASSFYTDTQYF. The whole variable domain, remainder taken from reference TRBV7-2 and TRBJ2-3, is GAGVSQSPSNKVTEKGKDVELRCDPISGHTALYWYRQSLGQGLEFLIYFQGNSAPDKSGLPSDRFSAERTGGSVSTLTIQRTQQEDSAVYLCASSFYTDTQYFGPGTRLTVL.

The CDR3, as DNA: TGCGCCAGCAGACAACGGACTAGCGCGGAGACCCAGTACTTC. This encodes CASRQRTSAETQYF. The rearrangement links TRBV5-1 to TRBJ2-5, with 9 bases aligning to TRBD2. The CDR3 runs to 14 residues. V was clipped by 5 bases and J by 5 bases; unmatched bases: 7. The germline V gene encodes CDR1 SGHRS and CDR2 YFSETQ.

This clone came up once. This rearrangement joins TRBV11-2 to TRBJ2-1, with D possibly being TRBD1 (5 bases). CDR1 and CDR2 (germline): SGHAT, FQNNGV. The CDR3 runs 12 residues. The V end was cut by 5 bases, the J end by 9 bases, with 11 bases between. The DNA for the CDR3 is TGTGCCAGCAGCCCCCCAGGGCGTGAGCAGTTCTTC. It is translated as CASSPPGREQFF.

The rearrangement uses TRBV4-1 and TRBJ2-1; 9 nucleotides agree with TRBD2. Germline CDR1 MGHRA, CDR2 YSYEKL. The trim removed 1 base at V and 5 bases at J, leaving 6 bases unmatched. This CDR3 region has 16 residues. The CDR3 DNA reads TGCGCCAGCAGCCAAGGGGCTAGCGGGATGCACAATGAGCAGTTCTTC. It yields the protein CASSQGASGMHNEQFF.

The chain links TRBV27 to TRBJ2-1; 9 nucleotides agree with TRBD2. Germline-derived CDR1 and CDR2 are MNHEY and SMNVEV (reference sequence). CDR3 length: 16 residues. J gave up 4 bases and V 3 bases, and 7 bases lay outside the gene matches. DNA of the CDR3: TGTGCCAGCAGTTTCACCGGGACTAGCCTTTACAATGAGCAGTTCTTC. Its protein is CASSFTGTSLYNEQFF.

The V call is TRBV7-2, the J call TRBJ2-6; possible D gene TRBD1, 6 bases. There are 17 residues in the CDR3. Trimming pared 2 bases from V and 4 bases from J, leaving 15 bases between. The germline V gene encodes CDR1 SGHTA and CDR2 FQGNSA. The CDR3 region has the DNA TGTGCCAGCAGCTTAAGCGACAGGACGAGGGGGGCCAACGTCCTGACTTTC. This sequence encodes CASSLSDRTRGANVLTF.